This T cell receptor beta chain originates from a study of blood T cell repertoires in COVID-19. As processed by the authors: Amplification of reference gene primers provided the estimated nucleated cell counts. TCRdb keeps only in-frame clones here, not all; method: immunoSEQ multiplex PCR. That table gives V, J and clone size, and the DNA gave D and trimming. The sample carries 470,000 or so clones, 80% to 90% recorded once. The clonotype comes from a human donor in a cohort sampled during active COVID-19. The material sequenced was peripheral blood.

The CDR3 loop is CAWNRPAMNTEAFF. CDR3 coding DNA: TGTGCCTGGAATCGGCCAGCGATGAACACTGAAGCTTTCTTT. V is TRBV30 and J is TRBJ1-1; D uncertain. CDR3 length: 14 residues. Germline CDR1 reads GTSNPN; CDR2 reads SVGIG (reference sequence). Trimming pared 4 bases from V and 0 bases from J, leaving 12 bases between.